The 26 T cell receptor beta chains below all came from one sample that was sequenced in a study of response to subunit inactivated influenza vaccine. Each CDR3 protein gets one entry after TCRdb re-called the RT-PCR reads with MiXCR. The table shows fewer than 250,000 distinct CDR3 sequences, with under 15% occurring only once. The sample consisted of CD8+ T cells sorted from PBMCs, taken about 5 days after vaccination. Receptors originate from a man over 45 who received an inactivated influenza vaccine.

This clonotype came up a few times. This chain uses TRBV7-2 with TRBJ2-7, with D possibly matching TRBD1 (6 bases). The CDR3 sequence is 15 residues long. Trimming shortened V by 1 base and J by 2 bases, and 12 bases separated the two germline ends. Per germline, CDR1 SGHTA and CDR2 FQGNSA. The CDR3 DNA is TGTGCCAGCAGCTTAGTTGCAGGGGATACCTACGAGCAGTACTTC. Translating it yields CASSLVAGDTYEQYF.

The J gene is TRBJ2-1, the V gene TRBV15, with D perhaps TRBD2 (5 bases). The V end lost 0 bases, the J end lost 3 bases, and 18 bases lay between the germline ends. CDR1 and CDR2 from the germline V gene are LNHNV and YYDKDF (reference sequence). The CDR3 is made up of 18 amino acids. The DNA for the CDR3 is TGTGCCACCAGCAGAGATTTTGGAGGCTGGGTGGGCTACAATGAGCAGTTCTTC. Amino acids: CATSRDFGGWVGYNEQFF.

In its sample, this clonotype was seen a few times. V gene TRBV6-5 combines with J gene TRBJ1-4, with D hard to call. This CDR3 comprises 16 residues. CDR1 MNHEY and CDR2 SVGAGI come from the germline V gene. The germline V and J ends were trimmed by 1 base and 0 bases, with 9 bases remaining between them. CDR3 region: CASSYWADATNEKLFF. Here the CDR3 DNA reads TGTGCCAGCAGTTACTGGGCAGATGCAACTAATGAAAAACTGTTTTTT.

The chain uses TRBV27 and TRBJ2-5; the D call may be TRBD1 or TRBD2 (5 bases each). Germline V CDR1 and CDR2: MNHEY, SMNVEV (reference sequence). Trimming left V 6 bases short and J 7 bases short, with 15 bases between. The CDR3 sequence is 13 residues long. In DNA, the CDR3 is TGTGCCAGCAGCTCGGGGCTCTTAGGGACCCAGTACTTC. Its translation: CASSSGLLGTQYF.

J is TRBJ2-7 and V is TRBV7-9, with 9 bases fitting TRBD1. V lost 5 bases, J lost 7 bases, and 12 bases stayed unmatched. This CDR3 region has 15 residues. Germline V gene sequence: CDR1 SEHNR, CDR2 FQNEAQ (reference sequence). The CDR3, as DNA: TGTGCCAGCAGCCCAAGGGAACAGGGGGCTGGAGAGCAGTACTTC. It yields the protein CASSPREQGAGEQYF.

V is TRBV5-5 and J is TRBJ1-1; D is undetermined. V shed 0 bases and J shed 4 bases, with 10 bases lying between them. The CDR3 extends over 14 amino acids. The germline V gene has CDR1 SGHKS and CDR2 YYEKEE (reference sequence). The CDR3 loop reads CASSLEGFGTEAFF. Written as DNA, the CDR3 is TGTGCCAGCAGCTTGGAAGGGTTCGGCACTGAAGCTTTCTTT.

This clonotype was observed a handful of times. The chain carries TRBV29-1 and TRBJ2-1; a possible D gene is TRBD1 (6 bases). V lost 6 bases and J 1 base, leaving 10 bases between the germline ends. Looked up from germline, CDR1 is SQVTM and CDR2 is ANQGSEA. The CDR3 is made up of 13 amino acids. As DNA, the CDR3 is TGCAGCGTCTACAGGGAGTCCTACAATGAGCAGTTCTTC. This encodes CSVYRESYNEQFF.

This clonotype was recorded at least ten times. The chain joins TRBV6-5 to TRBJ2-5; the match to TRBD2 covers 11 bases. Germline lookup yields CDR1 MNHEY and CDR2 SVGAGI. The CDR3 is 18 residues long. Unmatched junction bases numbered 8, after V lost 0 bases and J lost 2 bases. The CDR3 loop is CASSYSGGLADSQETQYF. For the CDR3, the DNA is TGTGCCAGCAGTTACTCGGGGGGACTAGCGGACTCACAAGAGACCCAGTACTTC.

This clonotype was seen more than once but under ten times. The CDR3 region has the DNA TGCAGCGTTGAAGATAGTTTAGCCCCGGGGACGACTGAAGCTTTCTTT. Protein product: CSVEDSLAPGTTEAFF. The J gene is TRBJ1-1, the V gene TRBV29-1, with a possible D match to TRBD1 (5 bases). This CDR3 is 16 amino acids long. V was trimmed by 0 bases and J by 5 bases, leaving 19 bases between them. Germline CDR1 reads SQVTM; CDR2 reads ANQGSEA.

The chain is built from TRBV7-9 and TRBJ2-3, with TRBD2 matching over 8 bases. V was pared by 3 bases and J by 1 base, with 3 bases of the junction left unmatched. The CDR3 loop spans 15 amino acids. Germline-derived CDR1 and CDR2 are SEHNR and FQNEAQ (reference sequence). Here the CDR3 reads CASSFAGGRTDTQYF. Written as DNA, the CDR3 is TGTGCCAGCAGCTTCGCGGGAGGACGCACAGATACGCAGTATTTT.

There are a few counts of this clonotype. CDR3: CASRQGARLADHSYEQYF. As DNA, the CDR3 is TGCGCCAGTAGACAGGGGGCTCGACTAGCGGACCACTCCTACGAGCAGTACTTC. The chain joins TRBV5-1 to TRBJ2-7, with D possibly being TRBD1 (10 bases). The V end lost 8 bases, the J end lost 0 bases, and 27 bases lay between the germline ends. This CDR3 has 18 amino acids. Looked up from germline, CDR1 is SGHRS and CDR2 is YFSETQ.

The chain combines TRBV6-2 or TRBV6-3 with TRBJ2-3, with 12 bases lining up with TRBD2. The CDR3 is made up of 12 amino acids. V lost 9 bases and J lost 5; bases outside the gene matches: 0. The germline V gene has CDR1 MNHEY and CDR2 SVGEGT. This chain's CDR3 is CARTSGGDTQYF. The CDR3 DNA reads as TGTGCCAGGACTAGCGGGGGAGATACGCAGTATTTT.

A few counts support this clonotype. The V gene is TRBV4-1, the J gene TRBJ1-2; D call uncertain. Trimming cost V 0 bases and J 5 bases, with 13 bases left between them. CDR1 is MGHRA and CDR2 is YSYEKL in the germline V gene. The CDR3 runs to 15 residues. The CDR3 spells CASSQEYWSGYGYTF. For the CDR3, the DNA is TGCGCCAGCAGCCAAGAGTACTGGTCGGGGTATGGCTACACCTTC.

This clonotype was counted a few times. This sequence joins TRBV7-2 and TRBJ2-2, with TRBD2 matching over 10 bases. The CDR3 has 15 amino acids. V was pared by 5 bases and J by 3 bases, with 3 bases of the junction left unmatched. Germline CDR1 SGHTA, CDR2 FQGNSA. The CDR3, as DNA: TGTGCCAGCAGCCCAGCGGGAGGGTACACCGGGGAGCTGTTTTTT. The encoded protein is CASSPAGGYTGELFF.

This clonotype came up a few times. The chain links TRBV20-1 to TRBJ2-7, with TRBD2 matching 8 bases. Germline CDR1 and CDR2: DFQATT and SNEGSKA (reference sequence). The V gene end was trimmed by 0 bases and the J gene end by 3 bases; junction bases not matched to a gene: 4. The CDR3 consists of 14 residues. Here the CDR3 DNA reads TGCAGTGCTAGAGATTTTACTAGCGGCTACGAGCAGTACTTC. Its protein is CSARDFTSGYEQYF.

This clonotype was observed a few times. This rearrangement joins TRBV11-3 to TRBJ2-1, with 9 bases identical to TRBD1. The CDR3 is made up of 16 amino acids. V was pared by 0 bases and J by 4 bases, with 4 bases of the junction left unmatched. CDR1 and CDR2 from the germline V gene are SGHNT and YENEEA. Written as DNA, the CDR3 is TGTGCCAGCAGCTTAGATATGACAGGGGGGTACAATGAGCAGTTCTTC. Its translation: CASSLDMTGGYNEQFF.

V gene TRBV20-1 combines with J gene TRBJ2-1; TRBD2 matches at 7 bases. Trimming took 3 bases from V and 9 from J; bases not matched to a gene: 8. Per germline, CDR1 DFQATT and CDR2 SNEGSKA (reference sequence). The CDR3 length is 13 residues. The CDR3 reads CSARGGKVTEQFF. The CDR3, as DNA: TGCAGTGCTAGGGGGGGGAAAGTAACTGAGCAGTTCTTC.

This clonotype was found many times. This chain links TRBV10-3 with TRBJ2-3; unclear D gene. Trimming removed 3 bases from V and 1 base from J, with 8 bases in between. Germline CDR1 and CDR2: ENHRY and SYGVKD. This CDR3 contains 14 residues. Here the CDR3 DNA reads TGTGCCATCAGTGACGTAAGTGGCACAGATACGCAGTATTTT. Protein product: CAISDVSGTDTQYF.

This rearrangement joins TRBV6-4 to TRBJ2-4; a possible D gene is TRBD1 (5 bases). Trimming shortened V by 2 bases and J by 7 bases, and 9 bases separated the two germline ends. CDR1 and CDR2 from the germline V gene are MRHNA and SNTAGT. The CDR3 loop spans 13 amino acids. As DNA, the CDR3 is TGTGCCAGCAGTGACGGACAAGGGAACATTCAGTACTTC. This translates into CASSDGQGNIQYF.

This clonotype was counted between two and nine times. The chain links TRBV12-3 or TRBV12-4 to TRBJ2-5, with D tentatively TRBD1 or TRBD2 (5 bases each). The ends were cut back, 0 bases at V and 7 bases at J, with 12 bases in the middle. CDR3 length equals 14 residues. The CDR3 bases are TGTGCCAGCAGTTTAGCGGGGACCATAGGGACCCAGTACTTC. Amino acids: CASSLAGTIGTQYF.

This clonotype was seen more than once but under ten times. The chain carries TRBV4-3 and TRBJ2-7; D is ambiguous. This CDR3 region has 18 residues. Trimming removed 0 bases at V and 0 bases at J, with 18 bases between. Germline V gene sequence: CDR1 LGHNA, CDR2 YSLEER. Here the CDR3 reads CASSQDFGPGFNSYEQYF. The CDR3 DNA is TGCGCCAGCAGCCAAGATTTCGGCCCTGGGTTTAACTCCTACGAGCAGTACTTC.

This clonotype was recorded a few times. The limits of the CDR3 on the DNA are not certain, so only TCRdb's listed CDR3 is given. This chain connects TRBV11-2 to TRBJ2-5; the table names TRBD1, a call not compared with the DNA. The length of the CDR3 is 13 amino acids, counting both ends. Germline V gives CDR1 SGHAT, CDR2 FQNNGV. The CDR3: CASSLHWGSGTQF.

There are a few counts of this clonotype. V usage is TRBV10-3 and J usage is TRBJ1-2; no definite D call. Trimming pared 0 bases from V and 1 base from J, leaving 9 bases between. Looked up from germline, CDR1 is ENHRY and CDR2 is SYGVKD. The CDR3 loop spans 15 amino acids. DNA for the CDR3: TGTGCCATCAGTGAGTCAGGACGGGGTAACTATGGCTACACCTTC. Translated: CAISESGRGNYGYTF.

This clonotype was found a few times. The rearrangement links TRBV20-1 to TRBJ2-2, with a weak D call TRBD2 (6 bases). Trimming took off 1 base at V and 4 bases at J, with 7 bases between the two ends. The germline V gene encodes CDR1 DFQATT and CDR2 SNEGSKA (reference sequence). CDR3 size: 13 residues. The CDR3 here is CSARVGSTGELFF. In nucleotides, the CDR3 is TGCAGTGCTAGAGTCGGGAGCACCGGGGAGCTGTTTTTT.

This clonotype occurred many times. The rearrangement links TRBV7-2 to TRBJ2-3; D uncertain. CDR1 SGHTA and CDR2 FQGNSA come from the germline V gene. The CDR3 spans 15 residues. The V end was cut by 4 bases, the J end by 2 bases, with 13 bases between. The CDR3 region has the DNA TGTGCCAGCAGCTCAGGCTCTTTCTACACAGATACGCAGTATTTT. Translating it yields CASSSGSFYTDTQYF. The entire variable domain, with the rest obtained from reference TRBV7-2 and TRBJ2-3, is as follows: GAGVSQSPSNKVTEKGKDVELRCDPISGHTALYWYRQSLGQGLEFLIYFQGNSAPDKSGLPSDRFSAERTGGSVSTLTIQRTQQEDSAVYLCASSSGSFYTDTQYFGPGTRLTVL.

Only a few counts were recorded for this clonotype. The gene calls are TRBV18 and TRBJ2-1; D may match TRBD1 or TRBD2 (6 bases each). Germline loops: CDR1 KGHSH, CDR2 LQKENI. The V gene lost 3 bases and the J gene lost 7 bases, with 13 bases spanning the gap. This CDR3 is 14 amino acids long. The CDR3 here is CASSPVGGSNEQFF. Here the CDR3 DNA reads TGTGCCAGCTCACCCGTCGGGGGCTCAAATGAGCAGTTCTTC.